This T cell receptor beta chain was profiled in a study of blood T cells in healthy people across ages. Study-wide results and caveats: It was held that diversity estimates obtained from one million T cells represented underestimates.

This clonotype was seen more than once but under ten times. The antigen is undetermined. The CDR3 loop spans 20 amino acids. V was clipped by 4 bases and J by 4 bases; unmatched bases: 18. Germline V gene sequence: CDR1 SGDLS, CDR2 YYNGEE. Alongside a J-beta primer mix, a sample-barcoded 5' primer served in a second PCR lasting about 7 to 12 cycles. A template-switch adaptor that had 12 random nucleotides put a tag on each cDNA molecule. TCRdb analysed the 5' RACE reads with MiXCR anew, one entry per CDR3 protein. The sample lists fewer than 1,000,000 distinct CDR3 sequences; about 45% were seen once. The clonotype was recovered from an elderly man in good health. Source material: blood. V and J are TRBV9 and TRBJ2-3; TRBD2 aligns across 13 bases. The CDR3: CASSPNVPGLAGRGADTQYF. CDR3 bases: TGTGCCAGCAGCCCAAACGTACCGGGACTAGCGGGACGAGGAGCAGATACGCAGTATTTT.